Below, one T cell receptor beta chain is given with its context. The data derive from a study of cytomegalovirus exposure and HLA in healthy donors. This CDR3 contains 16 residues. Per germline, CDR1 MGHRA and CDR2 YSYEKL. The V end was cut by 4 bases, the J end by 8 bases, with 21 bases between. Vbeta (60) and Jbeta (13) primers were used in the PCR. Generated by immunoSEQ multiplex PCR, the TCRdb table keeps only in-frame clones and is missing some. The sample has about 84,000 clones, approximately 78% seen once. Material for sequencing was PBMCs. This rearrangement joins TRBV4-1 to TRBJ2-1; D possibly corresponds to TRBD2 (5 bases). The TCR sequence derives from a male donor in good health and CMV-seropositive. DNA for the CDR3: TGCGCCAGCAGCCTAGTGCTTACTAGAGGGAATGATGAGCAGTTCTTC. Translation gives CASSLVLTRGNDEQFF.